The 12 T cell receptor beta chains reported below all come from one sample, sequenced in a study of blood T cells in healthy people across ages. PCR was performed a second time for about 7 to 12 cycles using a sample-barcoded 5' primer and a J-beta primer mix. Each CDR3 protein gets one entry after TCRdb re-called the 5' RACE reads with MiXCR. This sample has more than 800,000 distinct CDR3 sequences, with around 28% found just once. What was sequenced was blood. Receptors were obtained from a woman older than 75 in good health.

In its sample, this clonotype was seen many times. V usage is TRBV7-2 and J usage is TRBJ2-1; D gene ambiguous. In germline, CDR1 is SGHTA, CDR2 FQGNSA. V dropped 3 bases and J dropped 9 bases, with 6 bases sitting between them. The CDR3 covers 11 residues. As DNA, the CDR3 is TGTGCCAGCAGCTTGGGGTTTGAGCAGTTCTTC. Translated: CASSLGFEQFF.

A note on this clonotype: A much larger clone lies a single base off, so this may be a read error. The rearrangement joins TRBV5-1 to TRBJ2-7; TRBD1 aligns across 12 bases. This CDR3 contains 14 residues. The germline V gene encodes CDR1 SGHRS and CDR2 YFSETQ. The V and J ends lost 5 bases and 7 bases, in that order; junction bases with no gene match: 7. CDR3 sequence: CASRGGQGANEQYF. CDR3 in DNA: TGCGCCAGCAGGGGGGGACAGGGGGCAAATGAGCAGTACTTC.

The V gene is TRBV28, the J gene TRBJ1-2, with D possibly matching TRBD1 (6 bases). CDR1 and CDR2 from the germline V gene are MDHEN and SYDVKM. The CDR3 totals 15 residues. The germline V and J ends were trimmed by 6 bases and 7 bases, with 21 bases remaining between them. The CDR3 region has the DNA TGTGCCAGCAGGCTAGGGGGGGCCCGTGGTGGTGGCTACACCTTC. Encoded protein: CASRLGGARGGGYTF.

As to this clonotype: A much larger clone lies a single base off, so this may be a read error. The rearrangement uses TRBV20-1 and TRBJ2-3, with 8 bases that match TRBD1. Germline lookup yields CDR1 DFQATT and CDR2 SNEGSKA (reference sequence). The CDR3 spans 13 residues. Trimming took 8 bases from V and 1 from J; bases not matched to a gene: 5. Here the CDR3 reads CSTTTGGTDTQYF. As DNA, the CDR3 is TGCAGTACTACGACAGGGGGCACAGATACGCAGTATTTT.

This clonotype was seen at least ten times. The chain links TRBV20-1 to TRBJ2-7, with D perhaps matching TRBD1 (6 bases). The CDR3 is 11 residues long. The germline V gene encodes CDR1 DFQATT and CDR2 SNEGSKA (reference sequence). CDR3 in amino acids: CSPTGGNEQYF. DNA of the CDR3: TGCAGCCCGACTGGGGGCAACGAGCAGTACTTC.

This chain joins TRBV19 and TRBJ1-2, with TRBD1 matching 7 bases. CDR1 and CDR2 (germline): LNHDA, SQIVND (reference sequence). The V gene end was trimmed by 6 bases and the J gene end by 4 bases; junction bases not matched to a gene: 5. The CDR3 covers 13 residues. The CDR3: CASRSPGGYGYTF. DNA of the CDR3: TGTGCCAGTAGGAGTCCAGGGGGCTATGGCTACACCTTC. Full variable domain (outside the CDR3, taken from reference TRBV19 and TRBJ1-2): DGGITQSPKYLFRKEGQNVTLSCEQNLNHDAMYWYRQDPGQGLRLIYYSQIVNDFQKGDIAEGYSVSREKKESFPLTVTSAQKNPTAFYLCASRSPGGYGYTFGSGTRLTVV.

The chain uses TRBV20-1 and TRBJ1-3; 7 nucleotides align to TRBD1. CDR3 size: 15 residues. V was pared by 0 bases and J by 0 bases, with 2 bases of the junction left unmatched. Germline CDR1 is DFQATT and CDR2 is SNEGSKA (reference sequence). This CDR3 is CSAREGTASGNTIYF. As DNA, the CDR3 is TGCAGTGCTAGAGAAGGGACAGCCTCTGGAAACACCATATATTTT.

Remarks on this clonotype: This may be a read error: a much more frequent sequence differs by one nucleotide. V and J are TRBV6-2 or TRBV6-3 and TRBJ2-5; unclear D gene. This CDR3 comprises 12 residues. The V gene's germline CDR1 is MNHEY and CDR2 SVGEGT. The CDR3 sequence is CAGSILESTQYF. The DNA of the CDR3 is TGTGCCGGCAGTATCCTAGAATCCACCCAGTACTTC.

This clonotype was seen repeatedly, ten times or more. This sequence joins TRBV7-9 and TRBJ2-3; 12 nucleotides match TRBD2. The CDR3 totals 17 residues. CDR1 and CDR2 from the germline V gene are SEHNR and FQNEAQ (reference sequence). The ends lost 4 bases at V and 0 bases at J; junction bases unmatched: 5. CDR3 loop: CASSSGLAGTSTDTQYF. The DNA of the CDR3 is TGTGCCAGCAGCTCCGGACTAGCGGGGACCAGCACAGATACGCAGTATTTT.

At least ten counts were recorded for this clonotype. The gene calls are TRBV7-9 and TRBJ1-2; unclear D gene. The CDR3 covers 13 residues. Germline values: CDR1 SEHNR, CDR2 FQNEAQ (reference sequence). Between the trimmed V and J ends, which lost 5 bases and 4 bases, there was a span of 11 bases. CDR3 nucleotides: TGTGCCAGCAGCGCTGGGAGCACCTATGGCTACACCTTC. It codes for CASSAGSTYGYTF.

This clonotype was observed a few times. At one of its ends the junction is not consistent with the germline gene, which may arise from a read error. This chain uses TRBV6-2 or TRBV6-3 with TRBJ1-2; unclear D gene. CDR3 length: 14 amino acids. Germline V gives CDR1 MNHEY, CDR2 SVGEGT. The CDR3 reads CASRKDGCNYGCTF. In DNA form, the CDR3 reads TGTGCCAGCAGAAAAGACGGATGCAACTATGGCTGCACCTTC.

This clonotype has only one observation. The chain is built from TRBV7-2 and TRBJ1-5, with 7 bases matching TRBD1. The junction had 8 bases not matched to a gene; V was cut back by 1 base and J by 2 bases. CDR3 size: 17 residues. From germline, CDR1 is SGHTA and CDR2 FQGNSA. The CDR3 sequence is CASSLGDRAFGNQPQHF. As DNA, the CDR3 is TGTGCCAGCAGCTTAGGAGACAGGGCTTTCGGCAATCAGCCCCAGCATTTT.